Each of the 26 T cell receptor beta chains below was sequenced from the same sample in a study of CD8 T cells in ankylosing spondylitis. MiXCR was run by TCRdb on the 5' RACE reads, yielding one entry per CDR3 protein. The table has 200,000 or so distinct CDR3 sequences, about 18% seen once. What was sequenced was blood, either unsorted or a sorted T cell fraction (not recorded which). These receptors originate from a male donor aged 10 to 30 with ankylosing spondylitis or in good health (not recorded which).

This clonotype came up many times. The chain carries TRBV5-5 and TRBJ2-5, with TRBD2 matching 10 bases. CDR1 and CDR2 from the germline V gene are SGHKS and YYEKEE (reference sequence). This CDR3 spans 15 amino acids. Germline trimming cut 2 bases from V and 5 bases from J; bases unmatched to any gene: 6. CDR3 DNA: TGTGCCAGCAGCTTTGGGACTAGCGCTTCGGAGACCCAGTACTTC. Its translation: CASSFGTSASETQYF.

This clonotype was observed at least ten times. The rearrangement uses TRBV5-5 and TRBJ2-2; the D is unclear. CDR3 length: 17 residues. The V and J ends lost 4 bases and 3 bases respectively, with 19 bases between them. Germline CDR1 is SGHKS and CDR2 is YYEKEE (reference sequence). In DNA, the CDR3 is TGTGCCAGCAGCCTGGAACTCGCTAGTTTGTACACCGGGGAGCTGTTTTTT. Its translation: CASSLELASLYTGELFF.

Ten or more counts support this clonotype. V gene TRBV25-1 combines with J gene TRBJ2-1; 8 nucleotides line up with TRBD2. CDR3 length: 15 residues. The trim removed 6 bases at V and 4 bases at J, leaving 8 bases unmatched. Per germline, CDR1 MGHDK and CDR2 SYGVNS. In DNA form, the CDR3 reads TGTGCCAGCAGCCGGTCAGCGGGAGTATACAATGAGCAGTTCTTC. Translation gives CASSRSAGVYNEQFF.

The chain recombines TRBV7-3 with TRBJ2-1; D is possibly TRBD1 (5 bases). This CDR3 comprises 15 residues. V lost 4 bases, J lost 2 bases, and 12 bases lay in between. Germline V gene sequence: CDR1 SGHTA, CDR2 FQGTGA. CDR3 sequence: CASSSGEGAYNEQFF. In DNA form, the CDR3 reads TGTGCCAGCAGCTCCGGAGAAGGGGCCTACAATGAGCAGTTCTTC. The whole variable domain, filled in from reference TRBV7-3 and TRBJ2-1, reads GAGVSQTPSNKVTEKGKYVELRCDPISGHTALYWYRQSLGQGPEFLIYFQGTGAADDSGLPNDRFFAVRPEGSVSTLKIQRTERGDSAVYLCASSSGEGAYNEQFFGPGTRLTVL.

This clonotype has more than one count but fewer than ten. V gene TRBV11-2 combines with J gene TRBJ2-1; 7 bases match TRBD2. The germline V gene has CDR1 SGHAT and CDR2 FQNNGV. CDR3 length equals 16 residues. With V trimmed by 5 bases and J by 6 bases, 13 bases remained unmatched. Here the CDR3 reads CASSNLVWRELNEQFF. CDR3 coding DNA: TGTGCCAGCAGCAATCTGGTATGGCGGGAGCTCAATGAGCAGTTCTTC.

The table lists this clonotype with many counts. J is TRBJ2-3 and V is TRBV12-3 or TRBV12-4; 8 bases match TRBD2. J lost 5 bases, V lost 6 bases, and 7 bases had no gene match. The CDR3 sequence is 14 residues long. The CDR3 sequence: CASRPSGRVDTQYF. CDR3 nucleotides: TGTGCCAGCAGACCGAGCGGGAGAGTAGATACGCAGTATTTT.

This clonotype occurred many times. The rearrangement uses TRBV12-3 or TRBV12-4 and TRBJ1-4, with TRBD1 identical over 8 bases. V was clipped by 6 bases and J by 6 bases; unmatched bases: 9. The CDR3 covers 15 residues. Written as DNA, the CDR3 is TGTGCCAGCAGCCCGAACGGACAGGGTGATGAAAAACTGTTTTTT. It encodes CASSPNGQGDEKLFF.

This clonotype was detected many times. The J gene is TRBJ2-1, the V gene TRBV5-6, with D perhaps TRBD1 or TRBD2 (5 bases each). Germline CDR1 is SGHDT and CDR2 is YYEEEE. V dropped 4 bases and J dropped 5 bases, with 16 bases sitting between them. The CDR3 length is 15 residues. This CDR3 is CASSAPGTGNNEQFF. DNA of the CDR3: TGTGCCAGCAGCGCCCCCGGGACGGGTAACAATGAGCAGTTCTTC.

The sample holds many counts of this clonotype. The V and J genes are TRBV21-1 and TRBJ2-7; TRBD1 reflects the table's D call only, with no check against the DNA. TRBV21-1 is shown as a pseudogene. The CDR3 is 13 residues long. The CDR3 is CASRSGQKYEQYV. CDR3 nucleotide sequence: TGTGCCAGCCGCTCGGGACAGAAGTACGAGCAGTACGTC.

There are many counts of this clonotype. The chain combines TRBV7-9 with TRBJ2-1; D ambiguous. V lost 1 base to trimming and J lost 8 bases, with 9 bases between them. The CDR3 runs to 13 residues. The V gene's germline CDR1 is SEHNR and CDR2 FQNEAQ (reference sequence). The CDR3 region is CASSLGPPYEQFF. CDR3 bases: TGTGCCAGCAGCTTAGGACCGCCCTATGAGCAGTTCTTC.

V is TRBV7-6 and J is TRBJ2-6; the D is unclear. The V gene's germline CDR1 is SGHVS and CDR2 FNYEAQ. This CDR3 region has 15 residues. V lost 1 base to trimming and J lost 0 bases, with 4 bases between them. The CDR3 sequence is CASSLEASGANVLTF. DNA of the CDR3: TGTGCCAGCAGCTTAGAAGCCTCTGGGGCCAACGTCCTGACTTTC.

This clonotype was found many times. The chain couples TRBV4-2 to TRBJ1-1; no definite D call. The CDR3 consists of 12 residues. Germline lookup yields CDR1 LGHNA and CDR2 YNFKEQ. Trimming cost V 1 base and J 4 bases, with 4 bases left between them. This CDR3 is CASSQAGTEAFF. CDR3 nucleotides: TGTGCCAGCAGCCAAGCCGGCACTGAAGCTTTCTTT.

The chain joins TRBV2 to TRBJ2-1; 7 positions match TRBD2. The CDR3 consists of 14 residues. Losses at the gene ends were 7 bases for V and 6 bases for J; bases not matched to a gene: 9. The germline gives CDR1 SNHLY, CDR2 FYNNEI. The CDR3 sequence is CASTGGRASNEQFF. The DNA for the CDR3 is TGTGCCAGCACTGGGGGGAGGGCTAGCAATGAGCAGTTCTTC.

The table lists this clonotype with many counts. V gene TRBV29-1 combines with J gene TRBJ2-2; the match to TRBD2 covers 11 bases. Germline V gene data show CDR1 as SQVTM and CDR2 as ANQGSEA. This CDR3 spans 14 amino acids. J lost 3 bases, V lost 6 bases, and 3 bases had no gene match. As DNA, the CDR3 is TGCAGCGTCCGACTAGCGGGACACACCGGGGAGCTGTTTTTT. Its translation is CSVRLAGHTGELFF.

The table lists this clonotype with many counts. V usage is TRBV7-8 and J usage is TRBJ2-3; 8 bases align to TRBD2. Germline lookup yields CDR1 SGHVS and CDR2 FQNEAQ. The CDR3 covers 16 residues. V shed 8 bases, J shed 2 bases, and the junction held 12 bases outside the gene matches. CDR3 residues: CASGVMGLGNTDTQYF. For the CDR3, the DNA is TGTGCCAGCGGAGTAATGGGACTAGGCAACACAGATACGCAGTATTTT.

This clonotype came up many times. The rearrangement links TRBV15 to TRBJ1-3; D not resolved. CDR3 size: 16 residues. CDR1 and CDR2 (germline): LNHNV, YYDKDF (reference sequence). V gave up 0 bases and J gave up 2 bases, with 11 bases separating them. The CDR3 sequence is CATSRDLVNPGNTIYF. Written as DNA, the CDR3 is TGTGCCACCAGCAGAGATCTGGTTAACCCTGGAAACACCATATATTTT.

The sample holds many counts of this clonotype. The CDR3 loop reads CASSQDATGGDIQYF. As DNA, the CDR3 is TGTGCCAGCAGCCAAGATGCGACAGGGGGGGACATTCAGTACTTC. This chain uses TRBV4-2 with TRBJ2-4, with 9 bases identical to TRBD1. The CDR3 is 15 residues long. Germline V gene lookup returns CDR1 LGHNA and CDR2 YNFKEQ. Germline trimming cut 0 bases from V and 8 bases from J; bases unmatched to any gene: 5.

This clonotype was observed many times. The rearrangement joins TRBV29-1 to TRBJ2-5; D uncertain. V was pared by 4 bases and J by 2 bases, with 11 bases between. Germline-derived CDR1 and CDR2 are SQVTM and ANQGSEA. The CDR3 contains 13 residues. CDR3 amino acids: CSVGPGPQETQYF. Written as DNA, the CDR3 is TGCAGCGTTGGCCCAGGTCCACAAGAGACCCAGTACTTC. The full variable domain, completed using reference TRBV29-1 and TRBJ2-5, is SAVISQKPSRDICQRGTSLTIQCQVDSQVTMMFWYRQQPGQSLTLIATANQGSEATYESGFVIDKFPISRPNLTFSTLTVSNMSPEDSSIYLCSVGPGPQETQYFGPGTRLLVL.

The genes are TRBV29-1 and TRBJ2-3; 7 positions match TRBD1. The CDR3 is made up of 15 amino acids. V gave up 6 bases and J gave up 4 bases; unmatched junction bases: 13. CDR1 and CDR2 (germline): SQVTM, ANQGSEA. The CDR3 DNA sequence: TGCAGCGTCGCACGTCCGGGACAGTATCCAGATACGCAGTATTTT. It encodes CSVARPGQYPDTQYF.

The chain uses TRBV20-1 and TRBJ2-1; 13 nucleotides line up with TRBD2. Germline V gene data show CDR1 as DFQATT and CDR2 as SNEGSKA (reference sequence). J lost 8 bases, V lost 7 bases, and 14 bases had no gene match. The CDR3 is 16 residues long. This CDR3 reads CSGTRLAGGTIYEQFF. CDR3 nucleotide sequence: TGCAGTGGTACCAGACTAGCGGGAGGAACTATCTATGAGCAGTTCTTC.

The sample holds many counts of this clonotype. V usage is TRBV12-3 or TRBV12-4 and J usage is TRBJ1-2; D gene ambiguous. V was clipped by 2 bases and J by 2 bases, with 6 bases between them. CDR3 size: 13 residues. The CDR3 DNA reads TGTGCCAGCAGTTTACTAGGGAACTATGGCTACACCTTC. Amino acids: CASSLLGNYGYTF.

This clonotype was detected a few times. The chain uses TRBV10-2 and TRBJ2-7; D ambiguous. Germline-derived CDR1 and CDR2 are WSHSY and SAAADI. The V and J ends lost 4 bases and 3 bases respectively, with 7 bases between them. The CDR3 runs to 12 residues. The CDR3 nucleotides are TGCGCCAGCAGTGGGGTTGGCTACGAGCAGTACGTC. Its translation: CASSGVGYEQYV.

Ten or more counts support this clonotype. The chain joins TRBV28 to TRBJ2-1; TRBD1 or TRBD2 may be the D gene (5 bases each). The CDR3 length is 15 residues. Trimming pared 6 bases from V and 4 bases from J, leaving 16 bases between. Germline CDR1 and CDR2: MDHEN and SYDVKM. The CDR3 reads CASSQSGGTYNEQFF. In DNA, the CDR3 is TGTGCCAGCAGCCAATCTGGGGGTACGTACAATGAGCAGTTCTTC.

The V call is TRBV5-1, the J call TRBJ2-5; perhaps TRBD2 as D (5 bases). V shed 4 bases and J shed 5 bases, with 15 bases lying between them. The CDR3 covers 14 residues. CDR1 is SGHRS and CDR2 is YFSETQ in the germline V gene. CDR3 region: CASSPGLGGETQYF. In DNA form, the CDR3 reads TGCGCCAGCAGCCCGGGGTTAGGCGGCGAGACCCAGTACTTC.

This clonotype was seen ten or more times. This chain joins TRBV11-3 and TRBJ2-4; D may be TRBD2 (6 bases). CDR3 length: 14 amino acids. The germline V and J ends were trimmed by 2 bases and 2 bases, with 7 bases remaining between them. Germline-derived CDR1 and CDR2 are SGHNT and YENEEA. CDR3 amino acids: CASSLRGSKNIQYF. For the CDR3, the DNA is TGTGCCAGCAGCTTACGGGGGTCCAAAAACATTCAGTACTTC.

This clonotype has a count of ten or more. The genes are TRBV7-9 and TRBJ2-5; D may correspond to TRBD1 or TRBD2 (5 bases each). CDR1 SEHNR and CDR2 FQNEAQ come from the germline V gene (reference sequence). This CDR3 contains 13 residues. V was pared by 5 bases and J by 7 bases, with 14 bases between. As DNA, the CDR3 is TGTGCCAGCAGCCTGGGACCCCAGGGGACCCAGTACTTC. This sequence encodes CASSLGPQGTQYF.